One sample yielded the 13 T cell receptor beta chains listed below, sequenced in a study of T cell responses to AZD1222 COVID-19 vaccine. The method was immunoSEQ multiplex PCR; TCRdb's version includes in-frame clones alone and lacks a portion of them. The table shows 100,000 to 150,000 clones, with 75% to 95% occurring only once. The source material was peripheral blood, sampled 28 days after the second AZD1222 dose. Source of these receptors: an adult who received the AZD1222 COVID-19 vaccine.

The chain uses TRBV9 and TRBJ2-5, with D unresolved. This CDR3 has 17 residues. Germline loops: CDR1 SGDLS, CDR2 YYNGEE. V was clipped by 0 bases and J by 4 bases, with 19 bases between them. The CDR3 DNA follows: TGTGCCAGCAGCGTAGCTGCGAGTGGGGTGGGCGCAGAGACCCAGTACTTC. It codes for CASSVAASGVGAETQYF.

The chain carries TRBV4-3 and TRBJ1-2; a possible D gene is TRBD1 (5 bases). Germline lookup yields CDR1 LGHNA and CDR2 YSLEER. The CDR3 runs to 14 residues. V lost 1 base and J lost 7, with 13 bases in between. The CDR3 region has the DNA TGCGCCAGCAGCCAAGTGGGGGGAGTGGGTGGCTACACCTTC. Its translation: CASSQVGGVGGYTF.

The J gene is TRBJ2-3, the V gene TRBV30; 9 bases match TRBD2. This CDR3 has 15 amino acids. CDR1 and CDR2 (germline): GTSNPN, SVGIG (reference sequence). The V and J ends lost 1 base and 4 bases, in that order; junction bases with no gene match: 6. The CDR3 is CAWSGASGTSDTQYF. In DNA, the CDR3 is TGTGCCTGGAGTGGGGCTAGCGGGACCTCAGATACGCAGTATTTT.

The chain links TRBV5-4 to TRBJ1-4; D remains ambiguous. Per germline, CDR1 SGHNT and CDR2 YYREEE (reference sequence). The ends were cut back, 3 bases at V and 8 bases at J, with 14 bases in the middle. CDR3 length equals 14 residues. The CDR3 here is CASSSAGGGEKLFF. The DNA of the CDR3 is TGTGCCAGCAGCTCGGCGGGTGGTGGGGAAAAACTGTTTTTT.

The chain couples TRBV6-5 to TRBJ2-7, with D possibly called TRBD1 or TRBD2 (5 bases each). CDR1 MNHEY and CDR2 SVGAGI come from the germline V gene. CDR3 size: 13 residues. V dropped 7 bases and J dropped 4 bases, with 14 bases sitting between them. CDR3 in amino acids: CASTGQGGYEQYF. CDR3 sequence (DNA): TGTGCCAGCACCGGGCAGGGCGGGTACGAGCAGTACTTC.

V is TRBV9 and J is TRBJ2-2, with D perhaps matching TRBD1 (6 bases). CDR1 SGDLS and CDR2 YYNGEE come from the germline V gene. With 3 bases removed from V and 6 bases from J, the gap between germline ends came to 21 bases. The CDR3 consists of 17 residues. CDR3 coding DNA: TGTGCCAGCAGCGCCGATTTAACAGGGTATTACCCCGGGGAGCTGTTTTTT. It yields the protein CASSADLTGYYPGELFF.

The DNA for the CDR3 is TGTGCCAGCAGCGCATTCGGGACAGTTGGCTATGGCTACACCTTC. Protein: CASSAFGTVGYGYTF. This chain uses TRBV6-5 with TRBJ1-2, with 7 positions matching TRBD1. This CDR3 has 15 residues. V lost 6 bases, J lost 4 bases, and 11 bases stayed unmatched. CDR1 and CDR2 from the germline V gene are MNHEY and SVGAGI.

The chain joins TRBV6-6 to TRBJ1-6; D is undetermined. The V end lost 6 bases, the J end lost 0 bases, and 12 bases lay between the germline ends. Germline CDR1 is MNHNY and CDR2 is SVGAGI (reference sequence). The CDR3 is 16 amino acids. CDR3 loop: CASRMRENSYNSPLHF. The CDR3 DNA follows: TGTGCCAGCAGAATGAGGGAGAACTCCTATAATTCACCCCTCCACTTT.

The rearrangement uses TRBV28 and TRBJ1-5; no definite D call. The CDR3 is made up of 14 amino acids. CDR1 is MDHEN and CDR2 is SYDVKM in the germline V gene. Trimming took off 5 bases at V and 1 base at J, with 9 bases between the two ends. CDR3 DNA sequence: TGTGCCAGCAGTCCCGGAATAAGCAATCAGCCCCAGCATTTT. Amino acid sequence: CASSPGISNQPQHF.

This sequence joins TRBV2 and TRBJ1-2; 7 positions agree with TRBD1. Germline assignment: CDR1 SNHLY and CDR2 FYNNEI. CDR3 length equals 13 residues. V was pared by 4 bases and J by 2 bases, with 1 base of the junction left unmatched. CDR3 residues: CASSGDSNYGYTF. CDR3 sequence (DNA): TGTGCCAGCAGTGGGGACAGCAACTATGGCTACACCTTC.

CDR3 loop: CASFYAGGADGYTF. The CDR3 DNA sequence: TGTGCCAGCTTCTACGCGGGGGGCGCGGATGGCTACACCTTC. The J gene is TRBJ1-2, the V gene TRBV28; a weak D match, TRBD1 (6 bases). Germline V CDR1 and CDR2: MDHEN, SYDVKM. V gave up 8 bases and J gave up 6 bases, with 19 bases separating them. The CDR3 is 14 amino acids.

A note on this clone: A read error may account for a junction end that differs from germline. The CDR3 nucleotides read TGCGCCAGCAGCTTGACAGACCCTAGCTATCAGCCCCAGCATTTT. This codes for CASSLTDPSYQPQHF. This chain connects TRBV5-1 to TRBJ1-5; D not certain. CDR1 and CDR2 (germline): SGHRS, YFSETQ. The CDR3 loop spans 15 amino acids.

The chain is built from TRBV19 and TRBJ1-3; D uncertain. This CDR3 spans 15 amino acids. The ends were cut back, 5 bases at V and 0 bases at J, with 11 bases in the middle. Germline V lookup: CDR1 LNHDA, CDR2 SQIVND (reference sequence). CDR3 DNA sequence: TGTGCCAGTAGTTTCGGACCCGGCTCTGGAAACACCATATATTTT. Amino acids: CASSFGPGSGNTIYF.